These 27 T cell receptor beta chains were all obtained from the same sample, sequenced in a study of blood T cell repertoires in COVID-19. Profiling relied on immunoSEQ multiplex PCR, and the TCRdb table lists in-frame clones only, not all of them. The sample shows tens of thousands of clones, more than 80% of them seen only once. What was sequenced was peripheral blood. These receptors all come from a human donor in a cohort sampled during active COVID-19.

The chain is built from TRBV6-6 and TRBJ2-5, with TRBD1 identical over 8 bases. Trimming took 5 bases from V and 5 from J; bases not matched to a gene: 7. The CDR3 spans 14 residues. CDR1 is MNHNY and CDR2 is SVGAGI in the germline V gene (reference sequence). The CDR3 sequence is CASSQGQGRETQYF. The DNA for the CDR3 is TGTGCCAGCAGTCAAGGACAGGGCCGTGAGACCCAGTACTTC.

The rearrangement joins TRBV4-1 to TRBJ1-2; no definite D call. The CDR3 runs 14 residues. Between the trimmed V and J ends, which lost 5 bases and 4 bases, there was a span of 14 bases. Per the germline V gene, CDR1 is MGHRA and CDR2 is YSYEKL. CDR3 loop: CASSTQILGYGYTF. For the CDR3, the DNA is TGCGCCAGCAGCACTCAAATTCTCGGCTATGGCTACACCTTC.

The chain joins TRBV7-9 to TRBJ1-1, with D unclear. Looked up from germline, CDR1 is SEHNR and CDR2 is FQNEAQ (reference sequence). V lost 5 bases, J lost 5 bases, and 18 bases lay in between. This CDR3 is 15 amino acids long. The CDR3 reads CASSPSGERRTEAFF. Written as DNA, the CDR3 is TGTGCCAGCAGCCCGTCCGGGGAACGGAGGACTGAAGCTTTCTTT. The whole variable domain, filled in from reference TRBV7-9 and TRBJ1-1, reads DTGVSQNPRHKITKRGQNVTFRCDPISEHNRLYWYRQTLGQGPEFLTYFQNEAQLEKSRLLSDRFSAERPKGSFSTLEIQRTEQGDSAMYLCASSPSGERRTEAFFGQGTRLTVV.

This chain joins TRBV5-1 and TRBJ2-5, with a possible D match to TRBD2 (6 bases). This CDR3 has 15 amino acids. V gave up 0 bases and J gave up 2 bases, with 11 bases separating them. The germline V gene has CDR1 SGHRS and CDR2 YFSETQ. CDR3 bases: TGCGCCAGCAGCTTGGCGTCGGGAGTACAAGAGACCCAGTACTTC. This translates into CASSLASGVQETQYF.

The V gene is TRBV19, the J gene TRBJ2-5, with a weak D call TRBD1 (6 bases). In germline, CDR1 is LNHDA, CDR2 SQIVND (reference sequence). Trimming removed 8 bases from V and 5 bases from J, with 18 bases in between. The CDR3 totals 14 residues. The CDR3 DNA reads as TGTGCCAGTGGCCAGGGGACCCCAGCTGAGACCCAGTACTTC. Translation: CASGQGTPAETQYF.

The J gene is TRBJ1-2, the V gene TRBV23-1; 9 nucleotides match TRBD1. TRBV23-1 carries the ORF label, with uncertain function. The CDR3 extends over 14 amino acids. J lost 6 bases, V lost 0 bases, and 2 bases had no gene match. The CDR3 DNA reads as TGCGCCAGCAGTCAATCTGGACAGGGGAATGGCTACACCTTC. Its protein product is CASSQSGQGNGYTF.

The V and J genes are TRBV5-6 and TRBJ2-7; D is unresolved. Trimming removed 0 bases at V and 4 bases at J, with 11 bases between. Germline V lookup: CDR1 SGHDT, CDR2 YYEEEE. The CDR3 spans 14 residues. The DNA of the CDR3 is TGTGCCAGCAGCTTGGGGCAGGCCACTTACGAGCAGTACTTC. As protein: CASSLGQATYEQYF.

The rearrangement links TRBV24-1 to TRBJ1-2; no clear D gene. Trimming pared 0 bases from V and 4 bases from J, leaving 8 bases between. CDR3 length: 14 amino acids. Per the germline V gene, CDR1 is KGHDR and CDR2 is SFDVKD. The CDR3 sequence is CATSDLTLSYGYTF. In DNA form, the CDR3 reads TGTGCCACCAGTGATTTGACGCTGAGCTATGGCTACACCTTC.

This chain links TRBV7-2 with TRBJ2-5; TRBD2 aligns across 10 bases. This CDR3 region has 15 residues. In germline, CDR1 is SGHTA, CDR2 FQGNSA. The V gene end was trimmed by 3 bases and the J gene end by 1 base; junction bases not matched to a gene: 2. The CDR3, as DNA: TGTGCCAGCAGCTTGAGCGGGAGGGCCCAAGAGACCCAGTACTTC. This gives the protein CASSLSGRAQETQYF.

The CDR3 nucleotides read TGCAGTGCTAGTTTGGGACAGGAACCTGGAGCTTTCTTT. As protein: CSASLGQEPGAFF. The chain links TRBV20-1 to TRBJ1-1, with 8 bases aligning to TRBD1. The CDR3 sequence is 13 residues long. Germline trimming cut 3 bases from V and 10 bases from J; bases unmatched to any gene: 10. Per germline, CDR1 DFQATT and CDR2 SNEGSKA (reference sequence).

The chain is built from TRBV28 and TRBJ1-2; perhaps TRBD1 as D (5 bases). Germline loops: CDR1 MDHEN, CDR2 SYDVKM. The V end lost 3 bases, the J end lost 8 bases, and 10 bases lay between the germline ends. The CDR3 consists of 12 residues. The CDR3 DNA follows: TGTGCCAGCAGTTTCAGGGAAAGGGGCTACACCTTC. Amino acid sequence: CASSFRERGYTF.

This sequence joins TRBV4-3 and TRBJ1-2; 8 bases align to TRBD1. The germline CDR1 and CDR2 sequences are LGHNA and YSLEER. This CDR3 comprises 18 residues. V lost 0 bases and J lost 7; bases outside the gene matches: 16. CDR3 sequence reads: CASSQDGQGARSGFGYTF. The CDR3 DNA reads TGCGCCAGCAGCCAAGACGGGCAGGGGGCGCGGTCCGGATTTGGCTACACCTTC.

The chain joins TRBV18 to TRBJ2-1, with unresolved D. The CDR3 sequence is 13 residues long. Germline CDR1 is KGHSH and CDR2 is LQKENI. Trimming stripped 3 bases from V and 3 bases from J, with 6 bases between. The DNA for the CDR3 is TGTGCCAGCTCACCGGTTAGCTACAATGAGCAGTTCTTC. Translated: CASSPVSYNEQFF. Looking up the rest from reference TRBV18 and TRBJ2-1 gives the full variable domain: NAGVMQNPRHLVRRRGQEARLRCSPMKGHSHVYWYRQLPEEGLKFMVYLQKENIIDESGMPKERFSAEFPKEGPSILRIQQVVRGDSAAYFCASSPVSYNEQFFGPGTRLTVL.

In nucleotides, the CDR3 is TGTGCCAGCAGCTCAGGACAAAGCTATGGCTACACCTTC. Encoded protein: CASSSGQSYGYTF. The chain carries TRBV5-4 and TRBJ1-2, with TRBD1 as a possible D gene (5 bases). This CDR3 is 13 amino acids long. Deletions cut 3 bases from V and 4 bases from J, with 10 bases between. Germline V CDR1 and CDR2: SGHNT, YYREEE (reference sequence).

CDR3 sequence reads: CATAEASNQPQHF. The CDR3 DNA sequence: TGTGCCACGGCAGAGGCTAGCAATCAGCCCCAGCATTTT. J is TRBJ1-5 and V is TRBV18, with no clear D. Looked up from germline, CDR1 is KGHSH and CDR2 is LQKENI. V gave up 10 bases and J gave up 0 bases, with 10 bases separating them. This CDR3 is built from 13 residues.

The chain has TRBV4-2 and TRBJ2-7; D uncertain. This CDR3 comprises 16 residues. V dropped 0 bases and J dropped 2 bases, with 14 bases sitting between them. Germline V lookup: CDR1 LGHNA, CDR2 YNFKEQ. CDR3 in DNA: TGTGCCAGCAGCCAAGATCTGTCAGGCACCACCTACGAGCAGTACTTC. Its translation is CASSQDLSGTTYEQYF.

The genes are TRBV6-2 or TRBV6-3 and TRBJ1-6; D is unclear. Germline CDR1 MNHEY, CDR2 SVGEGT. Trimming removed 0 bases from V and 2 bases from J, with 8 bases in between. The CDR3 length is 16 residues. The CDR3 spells CASSYSSRTYNSPLHF. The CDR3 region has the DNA TGTGCCAGCAGTTACTCCTCGCGGACCTATAATTCACCCCTCCACTTT.

CDR3 nucleotides: TGTGCCAGCAGCTTGTGGGGACACCCCACCGGGGAGCTGTTTTTT. Amino acids: CASSLWGHPTGELFF. The V gene is TRBV5-8, the J gene TRBJ2-2; D possibly corresponds to TRBD1 (6 bases). The CDR3 runs to 15 residues. CDR1 is SGHTS and CDR2 is YDEGEE in the germline V gene. V gave up 1 base and J gave up 4 bases, with 11 bases separating them.

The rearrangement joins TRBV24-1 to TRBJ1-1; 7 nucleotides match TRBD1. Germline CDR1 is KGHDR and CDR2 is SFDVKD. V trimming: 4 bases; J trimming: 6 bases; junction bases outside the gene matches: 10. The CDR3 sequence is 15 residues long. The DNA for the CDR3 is TGTGCCACCAGTGAAGGGTCAGGGGGGTTCGCTGAAGCTTTCTTT. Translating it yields CATSEGSGGFAEAFF.

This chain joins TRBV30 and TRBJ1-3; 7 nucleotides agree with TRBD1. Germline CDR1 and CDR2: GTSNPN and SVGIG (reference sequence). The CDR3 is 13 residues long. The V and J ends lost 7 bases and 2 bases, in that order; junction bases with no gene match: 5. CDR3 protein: CAYQGVAGNTIYF. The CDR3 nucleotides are TGTGCCTACCAGGGGGTAGCTGGAAACACCATATATTTT.

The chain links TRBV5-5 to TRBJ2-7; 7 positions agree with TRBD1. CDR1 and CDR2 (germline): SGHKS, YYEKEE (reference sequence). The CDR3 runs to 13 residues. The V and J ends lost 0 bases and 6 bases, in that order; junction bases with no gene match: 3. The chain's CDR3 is CASSLDRGFEQYV. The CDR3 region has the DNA TGTGCCAGCAGCTTGGACAGGGGTTTCGAGCAGTACGTC.

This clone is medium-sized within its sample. The CDR3 nucleotides read TGTGCCAGCAGCCAAGATCAGGGTTCACCCCTCCACTTT. Its translation: CASSQDQGSPLHF. V and J are TRBV4-2 and TRBJ1-6; D is perhaps TRBD1 (5 bases). Germline-derived CDR1 and CDR2 are LGHNA and YNFKEQ. Trimming pared 0 bases from V and 9 bases from J, leaving 6 bases between. This CDR3 has 13 residues.

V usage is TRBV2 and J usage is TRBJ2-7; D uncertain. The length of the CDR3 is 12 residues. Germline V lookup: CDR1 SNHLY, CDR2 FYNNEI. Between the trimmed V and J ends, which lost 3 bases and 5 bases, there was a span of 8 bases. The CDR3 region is CASSEYEDEQYF. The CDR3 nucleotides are TGTGCCAGCAGTGAGTATGAGGACGAGCAGTACTTC.

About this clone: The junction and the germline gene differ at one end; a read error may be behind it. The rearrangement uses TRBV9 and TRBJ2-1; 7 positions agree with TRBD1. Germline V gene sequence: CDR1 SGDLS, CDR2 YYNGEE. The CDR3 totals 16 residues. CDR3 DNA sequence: TGTGCCAGCAACGTAACCGGACAGGCCACCTACAATGAGCAGTTCTTC. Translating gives CASNVTGQATYNEQFF.

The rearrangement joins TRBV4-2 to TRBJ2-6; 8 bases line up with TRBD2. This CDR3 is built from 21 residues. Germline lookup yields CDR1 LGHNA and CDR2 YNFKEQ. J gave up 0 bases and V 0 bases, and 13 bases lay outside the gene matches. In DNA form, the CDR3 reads TGTGCCAGCAGCCAAGAATGGCTAGCGGGCCCCTACAGCTCTGGGGCCAACGTCCTGACTTTC. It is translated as CASSQEWLAGPYSSGANVLTF.

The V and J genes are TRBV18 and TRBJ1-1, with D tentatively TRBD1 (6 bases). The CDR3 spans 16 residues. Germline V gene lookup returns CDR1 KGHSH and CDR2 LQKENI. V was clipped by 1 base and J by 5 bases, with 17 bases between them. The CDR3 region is CASSPRAGALETEAFF. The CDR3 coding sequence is TGTGCCAGCTCACCACGGGCAGGGGCGCTGGAAACTGAAGCTTTCTTT.

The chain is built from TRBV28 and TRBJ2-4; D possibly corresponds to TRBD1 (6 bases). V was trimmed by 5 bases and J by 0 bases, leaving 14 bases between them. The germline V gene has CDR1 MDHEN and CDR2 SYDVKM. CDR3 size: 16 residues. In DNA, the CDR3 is TGTGCCAGCAGTCCAACTTGGGGGCTAGCCAAAAACATTCAGTACTTC. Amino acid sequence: CASSPTWGLAKNIQYF.